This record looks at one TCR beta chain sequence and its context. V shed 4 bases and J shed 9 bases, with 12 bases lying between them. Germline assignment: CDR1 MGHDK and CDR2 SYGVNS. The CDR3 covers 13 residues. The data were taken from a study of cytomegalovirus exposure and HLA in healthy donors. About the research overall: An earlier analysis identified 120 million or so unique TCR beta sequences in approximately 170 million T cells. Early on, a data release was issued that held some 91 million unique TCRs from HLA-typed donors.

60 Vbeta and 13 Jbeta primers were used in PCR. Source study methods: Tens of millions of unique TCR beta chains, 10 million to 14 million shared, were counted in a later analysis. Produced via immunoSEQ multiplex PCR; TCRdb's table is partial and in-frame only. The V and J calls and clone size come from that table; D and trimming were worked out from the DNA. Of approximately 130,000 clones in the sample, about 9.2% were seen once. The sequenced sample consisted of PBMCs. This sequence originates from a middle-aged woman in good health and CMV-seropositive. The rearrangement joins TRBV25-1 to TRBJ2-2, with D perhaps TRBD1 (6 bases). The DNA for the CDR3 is TGTGCCAGCAGTGCACAACAGGGCCGGGAGCTGTTTTTT. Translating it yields CASSAQQGRELFF.